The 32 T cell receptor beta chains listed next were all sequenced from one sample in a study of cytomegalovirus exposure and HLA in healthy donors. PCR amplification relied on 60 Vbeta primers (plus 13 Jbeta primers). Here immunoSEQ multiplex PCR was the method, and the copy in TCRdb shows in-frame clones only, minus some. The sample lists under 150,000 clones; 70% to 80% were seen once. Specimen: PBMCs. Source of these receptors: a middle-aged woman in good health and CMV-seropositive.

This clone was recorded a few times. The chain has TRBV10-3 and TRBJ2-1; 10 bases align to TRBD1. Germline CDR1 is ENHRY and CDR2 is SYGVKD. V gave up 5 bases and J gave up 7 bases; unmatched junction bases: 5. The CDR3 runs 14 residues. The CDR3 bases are TGTGCCATCAGTCCTTCGGGACAGGGGAATGAGCAGTTCTTC. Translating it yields CAISPSGQGNEQFF.

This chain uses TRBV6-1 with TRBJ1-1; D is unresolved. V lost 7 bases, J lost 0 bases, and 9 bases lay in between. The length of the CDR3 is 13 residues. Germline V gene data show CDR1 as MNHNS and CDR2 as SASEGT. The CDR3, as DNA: TGTGCCAGCAACCCCGGGTTGAACACTGAAGCTTTCTTT. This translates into CASNPGLNTEAFF.

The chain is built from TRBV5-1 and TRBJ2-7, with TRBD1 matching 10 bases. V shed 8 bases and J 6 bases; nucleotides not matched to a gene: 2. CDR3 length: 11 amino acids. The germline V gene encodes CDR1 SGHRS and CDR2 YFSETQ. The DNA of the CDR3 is TGCGCCAGTGGACAGGGGGGCGAGCAGTACTTC. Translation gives CASGQGGEQYF.

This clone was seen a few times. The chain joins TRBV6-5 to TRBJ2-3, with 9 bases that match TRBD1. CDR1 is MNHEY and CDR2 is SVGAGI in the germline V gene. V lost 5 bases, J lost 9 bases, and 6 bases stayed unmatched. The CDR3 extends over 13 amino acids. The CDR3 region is CASSGQGQGTQYF. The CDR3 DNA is TGTGCCAGCAGTGGACAGGGGCAAGGAACGCAGTATTTT.

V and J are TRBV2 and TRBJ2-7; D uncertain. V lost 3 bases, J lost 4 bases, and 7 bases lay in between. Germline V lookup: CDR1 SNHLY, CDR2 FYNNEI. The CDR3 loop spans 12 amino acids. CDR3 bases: TGTGCCAGCAGTGAGCAGAGGTACGAGCAGTACTTC. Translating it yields CASSEQRYEQYF.

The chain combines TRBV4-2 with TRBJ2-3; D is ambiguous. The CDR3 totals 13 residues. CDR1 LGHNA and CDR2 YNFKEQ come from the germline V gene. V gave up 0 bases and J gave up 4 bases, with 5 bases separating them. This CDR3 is CASSQELPDTQYF. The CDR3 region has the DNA TGTGCCAGCAGCCAAGAACTTCCAGATACGCAGTATTTT.

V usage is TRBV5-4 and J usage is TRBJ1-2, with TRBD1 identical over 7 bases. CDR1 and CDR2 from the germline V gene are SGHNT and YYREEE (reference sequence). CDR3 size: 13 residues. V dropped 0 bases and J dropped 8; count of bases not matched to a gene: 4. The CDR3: CASSLEQGVGYTF. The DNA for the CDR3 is TGTGCCAGCAGCTTGGAGCAGGGGGTAGGCTACACCTTC. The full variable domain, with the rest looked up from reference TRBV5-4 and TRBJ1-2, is ETGVTQSPTHLIKTRGQQVTLRCSSQSGHNTVSWYQQALGQGPQFIFQYYREEENGRGNFPPRFSGLQFPNYSSELNVNALELDDSALYLCASSLEQGVGYTFGSGTRLTVV.

CDR3 nucleotide sequence: TGTGCCAGCAGCTTCTTGGACAGGGGGCACACCGGGGAGCTGTTTTTT. Its protein product is CASSFLDRGHTGELFF. The chain uses TRBV5-6 and TRBJ2-2; 11 positions agree with TRBD1. The CDR3 length is 16 residues. The V and J ends lost 2 bases and 3 bases, in that order; junction bases with no gene match: 3. CDR1 is SGHDT and CDR2 is YYEEEE in the germline V gene. The whole variable domain, filled in from reference TRBV5-6 and TRBJ2-2, reads DAGVTQSPTHLIKTRGQQVTLRCSPKSGHDTVSWYQQALGQGPQFIFQYYEEEERQRGNFPDRFSGHQFPNYSSELNVNALLLGDSALYLCASSFLDRGHTGELFFGEGSRLTVL.

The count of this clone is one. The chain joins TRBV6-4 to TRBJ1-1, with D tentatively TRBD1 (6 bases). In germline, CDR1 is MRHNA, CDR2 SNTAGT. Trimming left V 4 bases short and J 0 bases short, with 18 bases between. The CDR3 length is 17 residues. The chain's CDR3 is CASSARGGRVMNTEAFF. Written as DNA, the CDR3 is TGTGCCAGCAGTGCTAGAGGGGGGAGGGTGATGAACACTGAAGCTTTCTTT.

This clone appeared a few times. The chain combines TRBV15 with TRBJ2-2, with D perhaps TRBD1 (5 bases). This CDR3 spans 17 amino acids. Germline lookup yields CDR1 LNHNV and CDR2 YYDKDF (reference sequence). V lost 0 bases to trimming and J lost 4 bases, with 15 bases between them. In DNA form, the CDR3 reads TGTGCCACCAGCAGAGATCAACAGGCGTCGATCACCGGGGAGCTGTTTTTT. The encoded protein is CATSRDQQASITGELFF.

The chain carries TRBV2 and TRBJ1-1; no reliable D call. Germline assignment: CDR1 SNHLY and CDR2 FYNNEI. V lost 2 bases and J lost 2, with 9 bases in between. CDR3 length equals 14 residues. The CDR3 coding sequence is TGTGCCAGCAGTGAATGGGCGGGAAACACTGAAGCTTTCTTT. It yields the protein CASSEWAGNTEAFF. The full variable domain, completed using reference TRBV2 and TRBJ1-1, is EPEVTQTPSHQVTQMGQEVILRCVPISNHLYFYWYRQILGQKVEFLVSFYNNEISEKSEIFDDQFSVERPDGSNFTLKIRSTKLEDSAMYFCASSEWAGNTEAFFGQGTRLTVV.

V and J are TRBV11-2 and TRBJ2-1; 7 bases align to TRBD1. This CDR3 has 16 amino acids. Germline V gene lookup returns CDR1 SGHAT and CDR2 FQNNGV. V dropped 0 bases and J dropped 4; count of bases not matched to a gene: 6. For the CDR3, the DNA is TGTGCCAGCAGCTTAGAGGCAACAGGGGTATACAATGAGCAGTTCTTC. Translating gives CASSLEATGVYNEQFF. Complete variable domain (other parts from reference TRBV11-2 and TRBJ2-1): EAGVAQSPRYKIIEKRQSVAFWCNPISGHATLYWYQQILGQGPKLLIQFQNNGVVDDSQLPKDRFSAERLKGVDSTLKIQPAKLEDSAVYLCASSLEATGVYNEQFFGPGTRLTVL.

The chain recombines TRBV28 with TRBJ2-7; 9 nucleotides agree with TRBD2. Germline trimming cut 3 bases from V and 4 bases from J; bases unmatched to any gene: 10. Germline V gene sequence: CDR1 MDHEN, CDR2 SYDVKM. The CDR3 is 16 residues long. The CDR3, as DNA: TGTGCCAGCAGTTTGGAGCCTAAGCGGGAGGATTACGAGCAGTACTTC. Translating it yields CASSLEPKREDYEQYF.

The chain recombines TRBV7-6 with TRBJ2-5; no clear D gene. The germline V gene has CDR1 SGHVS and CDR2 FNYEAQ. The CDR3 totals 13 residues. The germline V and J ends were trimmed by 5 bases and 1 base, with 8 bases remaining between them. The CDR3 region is CASSPSGQETQYF. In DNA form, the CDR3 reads TGTGCCAGCAGCCCCTCGGGCCAAGAGACCCAGTACTTC. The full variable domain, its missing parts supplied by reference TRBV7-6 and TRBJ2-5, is GAGVSQSPRYKVTKRGQDVALRCDPISGHVSLYWYRQALGQGPEFLTYFNYEAQQDKSGLPNDRFSAERPEGSISTLTIQRTEQRDSAMYRCASSPSGQETQYFGPGTRLLVL.

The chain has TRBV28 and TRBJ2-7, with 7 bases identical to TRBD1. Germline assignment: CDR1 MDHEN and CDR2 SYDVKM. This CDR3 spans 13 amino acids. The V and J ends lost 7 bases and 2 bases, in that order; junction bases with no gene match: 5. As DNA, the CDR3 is TGTGCCAGCATATCGGGACAGCCCTACGAGCAGTACTTC. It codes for CASISGQPYEQYF.

CDR3 region: CASSLGGPEAFF. The CDR3 DNA reads as TGTGCCAGCAGTTTAGGAGGGCCTGAAGCTTTCTTT. The chain carries TRBV27 and TRBJ1-1, with D hard to call. CDR3 length: 12 residues. The germline V gene has CDR1 MNHEY and CDR2 SMNVEV (reference sequence). With 2 bases removed from V and 6 bases from J, the gap between germline ends came to 7 bases.

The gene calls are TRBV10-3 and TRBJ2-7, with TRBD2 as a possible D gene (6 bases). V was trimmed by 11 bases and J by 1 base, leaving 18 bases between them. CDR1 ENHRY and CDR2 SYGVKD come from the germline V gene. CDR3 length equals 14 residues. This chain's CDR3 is CASKLAQTSYEQYF. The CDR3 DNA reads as TGTGCCTCAAAACTAGCCCAAACTTCCTACGAGCAGTACTTC.

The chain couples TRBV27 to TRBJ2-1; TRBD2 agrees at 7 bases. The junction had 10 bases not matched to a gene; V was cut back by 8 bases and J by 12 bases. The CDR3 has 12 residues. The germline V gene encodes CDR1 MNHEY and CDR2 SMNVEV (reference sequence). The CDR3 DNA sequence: TGTGCCAGCGGCTTAGGACTAGTGGGGCAGTTCTTC. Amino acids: CASGLGLVGQFF.

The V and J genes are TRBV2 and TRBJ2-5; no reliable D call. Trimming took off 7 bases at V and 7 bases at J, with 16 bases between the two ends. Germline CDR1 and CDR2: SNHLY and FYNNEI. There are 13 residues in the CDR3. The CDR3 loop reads CASILQSLRTQYF. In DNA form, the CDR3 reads TGTGCCAGCATTTTACAGAGCCTCAGGACCCAGTACTTC. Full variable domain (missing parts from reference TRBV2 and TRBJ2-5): EPEVTQTPSHQVTQMGQEVILRCVPISNHLYFYWYRQILGQKVEFLVSFYNNEISEKSEIFDDQFSVERPDGSNFTLKIRSTKLEDSAMYFCASILQSLRTQYFGPGTRLLVL.

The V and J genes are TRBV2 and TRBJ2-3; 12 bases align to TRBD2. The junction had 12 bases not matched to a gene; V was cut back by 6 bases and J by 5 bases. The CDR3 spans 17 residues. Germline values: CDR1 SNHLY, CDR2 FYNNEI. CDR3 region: CASSDPRLAGEVDTQYF. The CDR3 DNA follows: TGTGCCAGCAGCGACCCCCGACTAGCGGGAGAGGTAGATACGCAGTATTTT.

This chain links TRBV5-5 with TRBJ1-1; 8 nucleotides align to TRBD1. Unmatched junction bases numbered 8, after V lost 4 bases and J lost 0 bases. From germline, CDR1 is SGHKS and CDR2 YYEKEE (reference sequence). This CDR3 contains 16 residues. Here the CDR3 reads CASSPDDRGLNTEAFF. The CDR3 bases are TGTGCCAGCAGCCCTGACGACAGGGGACTGAACACTGAAGCTTTCTTT.

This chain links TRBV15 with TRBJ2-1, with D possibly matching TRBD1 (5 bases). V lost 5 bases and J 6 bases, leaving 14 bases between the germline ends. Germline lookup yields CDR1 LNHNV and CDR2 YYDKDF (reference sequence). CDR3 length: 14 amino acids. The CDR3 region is CATSSGAGFNEQFF. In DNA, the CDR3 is TGTGCCACCAGCTCCGGAGCAGGGTTCAATGAGCAGTTCTTC. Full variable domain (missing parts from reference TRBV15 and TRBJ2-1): DAMVIQNPRYQVTQFGKPVTLSCSQTLNHNVMYWYQQKSSQAPKLLFHYYDKDFNNEADTPDNFQSRRPNTSFCFLDIRSPGLGDTAMYLCATSSGAGFNEQFFGPGTRLTVL.

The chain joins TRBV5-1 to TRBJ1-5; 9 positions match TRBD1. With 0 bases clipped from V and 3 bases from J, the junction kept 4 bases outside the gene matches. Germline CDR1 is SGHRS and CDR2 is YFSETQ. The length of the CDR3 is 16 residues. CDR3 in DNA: TGCGCCAGCAGCTTGGGGGGACAGGGTTCCAATCAGCCCCAGCATTTT. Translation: CASSLGGQGSNQPQHF.

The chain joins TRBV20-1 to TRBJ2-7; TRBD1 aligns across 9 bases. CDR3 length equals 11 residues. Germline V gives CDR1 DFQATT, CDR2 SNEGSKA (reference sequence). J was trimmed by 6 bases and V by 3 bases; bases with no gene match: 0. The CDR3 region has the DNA TGCAGTGCTAGGACAGGGGGCGAGCAGTACTTC. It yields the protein CSARTGGEQYF.

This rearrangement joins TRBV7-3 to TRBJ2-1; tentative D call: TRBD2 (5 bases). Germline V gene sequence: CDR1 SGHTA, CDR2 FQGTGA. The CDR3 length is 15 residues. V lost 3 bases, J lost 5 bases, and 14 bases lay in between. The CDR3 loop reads CASSFEGSVDNEQFF. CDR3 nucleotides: TGTGCCAGCAGCTTTGAGGGTAGCGTCGACAATGAGCAGTTCTTC.

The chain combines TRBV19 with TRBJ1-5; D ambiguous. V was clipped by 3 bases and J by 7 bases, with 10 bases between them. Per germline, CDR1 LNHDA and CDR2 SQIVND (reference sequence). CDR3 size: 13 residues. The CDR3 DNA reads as TGTGCCAGTAGTATCCAGGACTCGCAGCCCCAGCATTTT. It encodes CASSIQDSQPQHF. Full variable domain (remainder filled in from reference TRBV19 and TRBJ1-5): DGGITQSPKYLFRKEGQNVTLSCEQNLNHDAMYWYRQDPGQGLRLIYYSQIVNDFQKGDIAEGYSVSREKKESFPLTVTSAQKNPTAFYLCASSIQDSQPQHFGDGTRLSIL.

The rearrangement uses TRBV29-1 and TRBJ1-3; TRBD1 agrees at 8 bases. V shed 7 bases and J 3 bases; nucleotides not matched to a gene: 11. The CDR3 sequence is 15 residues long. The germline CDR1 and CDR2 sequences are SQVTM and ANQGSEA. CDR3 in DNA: TGCAGCGCCCCAGGGACAGGCGAATATGGAAACACCATATATTTT. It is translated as CSAPGTGEYGNTIYF.

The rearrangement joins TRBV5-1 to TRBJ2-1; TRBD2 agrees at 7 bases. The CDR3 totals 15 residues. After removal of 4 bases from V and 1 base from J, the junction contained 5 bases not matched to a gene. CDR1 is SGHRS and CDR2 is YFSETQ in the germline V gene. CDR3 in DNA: TGCGCCAGCAGCCTAACTAGCGCGTCCTACAATGAGCAGTTCTTC. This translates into CASSLTSASYNEQFF.

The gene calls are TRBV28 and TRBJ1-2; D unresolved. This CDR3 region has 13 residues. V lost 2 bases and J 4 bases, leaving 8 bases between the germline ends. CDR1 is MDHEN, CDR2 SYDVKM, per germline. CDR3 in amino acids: CASSLGRVYGYTF. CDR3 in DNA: TGTGCCAGCAGTTTAGGGAGGGTCTATGGCTACACCTTC.

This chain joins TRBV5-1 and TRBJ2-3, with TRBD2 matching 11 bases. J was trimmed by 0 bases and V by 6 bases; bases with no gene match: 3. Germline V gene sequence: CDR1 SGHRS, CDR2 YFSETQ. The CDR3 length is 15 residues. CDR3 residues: CASKWTSGSTDTQYF. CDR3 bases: TGCGCCAGCAAATGGACTAGCGGGAGCACAGATACGCAGTATTTT.

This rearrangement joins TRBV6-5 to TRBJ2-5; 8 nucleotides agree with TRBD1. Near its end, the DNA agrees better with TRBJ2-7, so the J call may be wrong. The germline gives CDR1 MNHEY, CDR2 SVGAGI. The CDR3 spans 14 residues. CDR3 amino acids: CASSLTGGSYEQYF. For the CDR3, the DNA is TGTGCCAGCAGTCTCACAGGGGGCTCCTACGAGCAGTACTTC.

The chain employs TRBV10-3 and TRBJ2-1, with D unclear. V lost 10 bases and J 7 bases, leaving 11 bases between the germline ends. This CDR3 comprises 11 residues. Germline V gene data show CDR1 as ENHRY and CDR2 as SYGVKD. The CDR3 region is CATERKNEQFF. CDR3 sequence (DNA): TGTGCCACCGAGCGAAAGAATGAGCAGTTCTTC.